This T cell receptor beta chain was sequenced for a study of response to subunit inactivated influenza vaccine (dated by TCRdb to 2016 to 2019). The study in broad terms: To follow how T cells responded to a trivalent subunit inactivated influenza vaccine, the researchers relied on deep quantitative profiling of the T cell receptor repertoire. The full study reports these points: The authors proposed that each seasonal influenza vaccination may bring in only a limited number of new T cells.

The germline V end is reduced by 5 bases and the J end by 4 bases; junction bases left unmatched: 6. The germline V gene (reference sequence) provides CDR1 DFQATT and CDR2 SNEGSKA. From the cysteine up to the phenylalanine, the CDR3 has a length of 14 residues. Only the CDR3 region is kept as DNA, spanning 42 bases read in frame from base 1. The receptor library was made with RT-PCR. Sequenced using an Illumina HiSeq 2500. Using fastp at Q25 and MiXCR, TCRdb reprocessed the public reads and kept productive beta chains. Each CDR3 protein appears once, grouped with its most common genes and DNA. The sample records about 570,000 distinct CDR3 sequences, around 10% of which are singletons. 11% of the sample is in the top ten clones. A single count supports this clonotype. The antigen it recognizes is unknown. No per-base quality is available; no much larger clone lies one base away. One read represents weak support.

This same sample was also taken into another study, of T cells expressing NK-cell markers. The second source states: The TCR beta cDNA libraries were made using 5'RACE template switching, a step that added both a universal primer site and unique molecular identifiers. TCR beta-chain repertoires were profiled in sorted CD3+CD56+NKG2C+, CD3+CD56+NKG2C- and CD3+CD56-NKG2C+ T-cell subsets from several donors. Of the eight sequenced donors, seven were found to be HCMV-seropositive and one was found to be HCMV-seronegative. To restrict sorting to alphabetaTCR-expressing T cells, an anti-gammadeltaTCR antibody was added in several experiments. In several donors, the dominant CD3+CD56+NKG2C+ clonotypes were among the top 10 CD8+ clonotypes and accounted for roughly 1.0-7.5% of CD8+ T cells. Those dominant clonotypes were again the most abundant among CD3+CD56-NKG2C+ cells in a handful of donors, at about 28.3-60.1%. Whether the expanded NKG2C-expressing T cell clones were specific for HCMV antigens was left unclear. The study sequenced eight donors, all healthy volunteers chosen at random: three men and five women. A commercial ELISA kit detecting HCMV-specific IgG in serum was used to determine HCMV serostatus. Peripheral blood mononuclear cells were isolated from blood by Ficoll density gradient centrifugation. For 5 or 6 donors, unsorted PBMC were also used to sequence bulk peripheral blood T-cell repertoires. Priming for cDNA synthesis came from the TCR beta constant segment, and two successive PCR amplification steps followed. Sequencing of the libraries produced 2 x 150 bp reads on Illumina HiSeq 2000/2500, MiSeq or NextSeq. MIGEC was used to demultiplex reads and group reads by UMI, and MiTCR was used to assemble and quantify clonotypes. To remove erroneous sequences, TCR cDNA sequences were retained only when supported by two or more reads. The tcR package was used for downstream repertoire analysis, with clonotypes matched between fractions based on CDR3 nucleotide sequence plus V segment. VDJmatch was used to annotate antigen specificity against VDJdb, with one amino acid substitution in CDR3 allowed.

The clonotype comes from a man aged 50-59 years who received an inactivated influenza vaccine. Donor details come from another sample of the same person, matched by shared clones. The material was PBMCs from blood, obtained on the day of vaccination. The sequence is built from TRBV20-1 and TRBJ2-3, and 10 junctional nucleotides match TRBD2. The CDR3 here reads CSASNSGGPDTQYF. The nucleotides read TGCAGTGCTTCCAATAGCGGGGGGCCAGATACGCAGTATTTT.